This paragraph covers one TCR beta chain sequence. As yet, its antigen is unknown. The V end lost 4 bases, the J end lost 11 bases, and 9 bases lay between the germline ends. CDR3 size: 11 residues. Germline-derived CDR1 and CDR2 are SEHNR and FQNEAQ (reference sequence). Single cDNA molecules in the library carried unique molecular identifiers attached during preparation. MiXCR, applied by TCRdb to the RACE reads, yields one record per CDR3 protein. The data show some 110,000 distinct CDR3 sequences, approximately 10% seen once. The data are from a study of human T cells and chemical hapten exposure. Study context: 0.01% DPC was applied to the upper back in patch tests, which were read at 6 days.

Time point reported: patch test 3, about 24 weeks after DPC sensitization. The treatment denotes: therapeutic diphenylcyclopropenone sensitization with weekly scalp DPC. Overall study results and limits: The donor cohort had alopecia, so its immune response may not match that of healthy people.

The rearrangement uses TRBV7-9 and TRBJ1-5; TRBD1 is a possible D gene (6 bases). The specimen was whole blood, collected in connection with sensitization to the hapten diphenylcyclopropenone (DPC). This TCR came from a woman in her 50s with alopecia areata. Some clones in this sample may be carry-over from other donors' samples. Here the CDR3 reads CASSSGQSQHF. The CDR3 DNA sequence: TGTGCCAGCAGCTCCGGACAGTCCCAGCATTTT.